This T cell receptor (beta chain) was recovered during a study of early T cells in non-severe SARS-CoV-2 infection. Overall study context: Unsorted whole-blood RNA was sequenced in bulk, leaving chains unpaired.

Study conclusions and caveats: In VDJdb matching, anti-spike CD8 responses were favored while private and CD4 specificities went missing.

Researchers attached unique molecular identifiers to individual cDNA molecules. TCRdb analysed the 5' RACE reads with MiXCR anew, one entry per CDR3 protein. The sample consists of 60,000 to 90,000 distinct CDR3 sequences, approximately 15% of them appearing once. Details on this clonotype: Its target is unknown.

The V gene lost 3 bases and the J gene lost 9 bases, with 16 bases spanning the gap. The CDR3 is 14 amino acids. The germline V gene has CDR1 SGHDN and CDR2 FVKESK. The chain employs TRBV14 and TRBJ2-3; D is ambiguous. The origin of this receptor is an adult who was a healthcare worker with PCR-confirmed SARS-CoV-2 infection or an uninfected control (not recorded which). Material for sequencing was whole blood. The CDR3 DNA is TGTGCCAGCAGCCATCACTCCCCACCGAGAACGCAGTATTTT. Its translation: CASSHHSPPRTQYF.